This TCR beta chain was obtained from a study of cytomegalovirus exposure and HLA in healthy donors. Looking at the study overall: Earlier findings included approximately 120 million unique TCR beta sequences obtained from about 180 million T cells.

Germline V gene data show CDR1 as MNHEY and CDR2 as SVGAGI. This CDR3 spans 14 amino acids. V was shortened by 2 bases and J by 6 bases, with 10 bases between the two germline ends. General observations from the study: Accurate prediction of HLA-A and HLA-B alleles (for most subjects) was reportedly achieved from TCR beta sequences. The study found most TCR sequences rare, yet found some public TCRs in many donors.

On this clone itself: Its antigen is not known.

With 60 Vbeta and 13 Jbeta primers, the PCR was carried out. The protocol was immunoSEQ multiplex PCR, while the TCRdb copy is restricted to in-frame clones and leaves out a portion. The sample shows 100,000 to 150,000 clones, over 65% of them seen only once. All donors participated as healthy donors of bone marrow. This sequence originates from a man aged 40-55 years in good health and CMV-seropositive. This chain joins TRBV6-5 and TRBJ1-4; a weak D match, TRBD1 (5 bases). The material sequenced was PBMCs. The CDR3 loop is CASSYGGEYEKLFF. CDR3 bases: TGTGCCAGCAGTTACGGGGGGGAATATGAAAAACTGTTTTTT.